This T cell receptor (beta chain) was identified in a study of T cell responses to AZD1222 COVID-19 vaccine. General observations from the study: White British people made up most donors, females outnumbered males, and clonal diversity was possibly underestimated. Vaccine-associated CD4 TCRs ranged over spike, dominating at 160-218 and 743-854.

The length of the CDR3 is 15 residues. Germline values: CDR1 LGHDT, CDR2 YNNKEL (reference sequence). V trimming: 4 bases; J trimming: 0 bases; junction bases outside the gene matches: 2. Concerning this clone itself: The antigen is undetermined.

Data came from immunoSEQ multiplex PCR; TCRdb stores just in-frame clones and leaves some out. Among over 110,000 clones listed, more than 85% were seen once. This specimen consisted of peripheral blood, obtained after recovery from COVID-19. The receptor was derived from an adult who had recovered from COVID-19. The chain couples TRBV3-1 (or the pseudogene TRBV3-2) to TRBJ2-1; 8 bases match TRBD2. In nucleotides, the CDR3 is TGTGCCAGCAGCCCGAGCGGGAGCTCCTACAATGAGCAGTTCTTC. Residues: CASSPSGSSYNEQFF.